What follows is one TCR beta chain and its context. Its antigen is unidentified. 60 Vbeta and 13 Jbeta primers were used in PCR. Method: immunoSEQ multiplex PCR; TCRdb's copy keeps in-frame clones and lacks some. This sample carries 180,000 or so clones, around 77% of them seen once, and the ten largest clones take 1.5% to 2%. Trimming removed 5 bases from V and 0 bases from J, with 13 bases in between. Germline V gene lookup returns CDR1 SGHNT and CDR2 YYREEE (reference sequence). This CDR3 spans 15 amino acids. The sample originates from a study of cytomegalovirus exposure and HLA in healthy donors. Findings and caveats of the study: As a later analysis revealed, the rate of TCR association differed by HLA locus, with DRB1 most and HLA-C fewest. Listed as cytomegalovirus-associated were 170 or so TCR beta chains. Whilst most TCR sequences proved rare, a subset of public TCRs occurred across many donors.

Donors consisted of healthy bone marrow donors. The sequencing input was PBMCs. The TCR comes from a woman in her thirties in good health and CMV-seronegative. The chain uses TRBV5-4 and TRBJ2-3, with D possibly matching TRBD2 (7 bases). The CDR3 DNA follows: TGTGCCAGCAGAGACGGGGGGCGGAGCACAGATACGCAGTATTTT. Encoded protein: CASRDGGRSTDTQYF.